The T cell receptor beta chain under discussion was sequenced for a study of blood T cells in healthy people across ages. Points from the study as a whole: Fewer expanded clones and more diversity marked long-lived versus aged donors.

This clonotype has only a few counts. Antigen specificity is unknown. Combining a sample-barcoded 5' primer with a J-beta primer mix, a second PCR ran for about 7 to 11 cycles. TCRdb ran MiXCR on the 5' RACE reads and lists one entry per CDR3 protein. This sample has roughly 700,000 distinct CDR3 sequences, with approximately 25% found just once. These data were likewise used in another study, on T cells of mothers and their children. From that second work: About 6 children and their three healthy Caucasian mothers were the donors. Maternal samples each gave over 10 million TCR beta CDR3 reads, and child samples several million each. Pairs that are related and pairs that are unrelated have TCR recombination output shaped similarly by thymic selection.

Sequences were obtained from blood. The sequence was collected from a boy between 10 and 17 years old in good health.

CDR3 DNA sequence: TGTGCCAGCAGCCCCCCGACAGGGCCCTCAACCTACGAGCAGTACTTC. The encoded protein is CASSPPTGPSTYEQYF. This chain links TRBV7-9 with TRBJ2-7; TRBD1 matches 7 bases. From germline, CDR1 is SEHNR and CDR2 FQNEAQ (reference sequence). V lost 5 bases, J lost 2 bases, and 12 bases stayed unmatched. The CDR3 contains 16 residues.